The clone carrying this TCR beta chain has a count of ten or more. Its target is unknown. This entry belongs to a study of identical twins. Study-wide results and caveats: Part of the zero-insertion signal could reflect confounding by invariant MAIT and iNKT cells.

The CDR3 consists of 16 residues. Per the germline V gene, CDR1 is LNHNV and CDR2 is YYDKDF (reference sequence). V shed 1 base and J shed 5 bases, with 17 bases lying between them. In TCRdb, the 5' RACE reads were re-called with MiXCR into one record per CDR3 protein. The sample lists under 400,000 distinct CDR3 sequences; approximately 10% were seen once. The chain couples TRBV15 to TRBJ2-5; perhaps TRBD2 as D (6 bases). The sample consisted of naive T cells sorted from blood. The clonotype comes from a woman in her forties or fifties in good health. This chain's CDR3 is CATSRVVTRVSETQYF. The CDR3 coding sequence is TGTGCCACCAGCAGAGTTGTGACTAGGGTTTCGGAGACCCAGTACTTC. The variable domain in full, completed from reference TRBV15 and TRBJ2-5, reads DAMVIQNPRYQVTQFGKPVTLSCSQTLNHNVMYWYQQKSSQAPKLLFHYYDKDFNNEADTPDNFQSRRPNTSFCFLDIRSPGLGDTAMYLCATSRVVTRVSETQYFGPGTRLLVL.